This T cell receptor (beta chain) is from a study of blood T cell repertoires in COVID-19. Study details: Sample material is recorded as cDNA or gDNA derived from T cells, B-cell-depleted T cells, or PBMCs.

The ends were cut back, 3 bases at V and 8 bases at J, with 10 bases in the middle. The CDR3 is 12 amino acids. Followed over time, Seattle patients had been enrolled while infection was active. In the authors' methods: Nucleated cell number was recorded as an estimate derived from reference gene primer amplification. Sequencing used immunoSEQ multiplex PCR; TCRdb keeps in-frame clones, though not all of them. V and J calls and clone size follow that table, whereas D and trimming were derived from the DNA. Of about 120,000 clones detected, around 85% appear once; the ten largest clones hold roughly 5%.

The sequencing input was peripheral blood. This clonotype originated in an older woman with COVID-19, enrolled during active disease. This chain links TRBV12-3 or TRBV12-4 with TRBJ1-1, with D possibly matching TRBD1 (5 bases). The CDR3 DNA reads TGTGCCAGCAGTTTCCGGCAGGGAGAAGCTTTCTTT. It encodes CASSFRQGEAFF.